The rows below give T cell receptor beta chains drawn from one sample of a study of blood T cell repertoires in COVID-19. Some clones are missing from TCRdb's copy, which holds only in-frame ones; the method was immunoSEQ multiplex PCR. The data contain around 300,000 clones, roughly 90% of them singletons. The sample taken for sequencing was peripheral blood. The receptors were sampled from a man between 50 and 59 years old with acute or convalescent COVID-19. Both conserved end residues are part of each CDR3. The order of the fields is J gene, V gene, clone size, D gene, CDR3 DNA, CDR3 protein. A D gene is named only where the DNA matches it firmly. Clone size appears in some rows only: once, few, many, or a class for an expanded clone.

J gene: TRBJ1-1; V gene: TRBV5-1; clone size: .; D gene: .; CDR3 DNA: TGCGCCAGCAGCTCTTCCCCGACAGTGCAGGTAACTGAAGCTTTCTTT; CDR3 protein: CASSSSPTVQVTEAFF
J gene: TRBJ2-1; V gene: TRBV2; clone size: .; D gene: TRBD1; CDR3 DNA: TGTGCCAGGGGGACAGCCAGCTCCTACAATGAGCAGTTCTTC; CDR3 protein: CARGTASSYNEQFF
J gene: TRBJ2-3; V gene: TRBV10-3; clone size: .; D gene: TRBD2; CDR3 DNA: TGTGCCATCAGTGGGCCTAGCGGGGGGCACACAGATACGCAGTATTTT; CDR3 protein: CAISGPSGGHTDTQYF
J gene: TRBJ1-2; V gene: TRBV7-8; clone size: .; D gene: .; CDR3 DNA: TGTGCCAGCAGCTCAACAGGCCATCCCCTTCCTTATGGCTACACCTTC; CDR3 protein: CASSSTGHPLPYGYTF
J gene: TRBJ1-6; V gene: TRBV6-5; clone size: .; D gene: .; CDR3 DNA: TGTGCCAGCATCGTCACGGGAGATAATTCACCCCTCCACTTT; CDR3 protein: CASIVTGDNSPLHF
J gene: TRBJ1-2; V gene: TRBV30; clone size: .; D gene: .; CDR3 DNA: TGTGCCTGGAGGGACTACCGCTATGGCTACACCTTC; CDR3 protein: CAWRDYRYGYTF
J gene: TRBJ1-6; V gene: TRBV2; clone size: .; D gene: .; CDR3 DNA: TGTGCCAGCAGCTCTAATTCACCCCTCCACTTT; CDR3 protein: CASSSNSPLHF
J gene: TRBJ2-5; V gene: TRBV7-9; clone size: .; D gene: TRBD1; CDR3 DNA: TGTGCCAGCAGCGCCGGACAGGGGCGCGGGGAACAAGAGACCCAGTACTTC; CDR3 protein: CASSAGQGRGEQETQYF
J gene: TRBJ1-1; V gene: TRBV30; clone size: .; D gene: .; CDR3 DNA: TGTGCCTCGGGGGGGAGCCTGAACACTGAAGCTTTCTTT; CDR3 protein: CASGGSLNTEAFF
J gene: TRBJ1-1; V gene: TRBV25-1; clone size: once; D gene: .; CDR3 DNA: TGTGCCAGTTTGGCGGGCGAGGTCACTGAAGCTTTCTTT; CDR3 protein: CASLAGEVTEAFF
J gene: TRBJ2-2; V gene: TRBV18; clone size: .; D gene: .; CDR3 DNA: TGTGCCAGCTCACCCCTAACGACAGGATCCGGGGAGCTGTTTTTT; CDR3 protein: CASSPLTTGSGELFF
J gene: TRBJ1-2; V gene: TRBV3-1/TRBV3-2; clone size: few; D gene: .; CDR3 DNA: TGTGCCAGCAGCCAAGCCACACAGGGTTTAGGGGGCTACACCTTC; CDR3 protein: CASSQATQGLGGYTF
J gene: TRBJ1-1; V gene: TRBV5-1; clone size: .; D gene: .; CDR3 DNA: TGCGCCAGCAGCTTGGGGGCGGAAGCTTTCTTT; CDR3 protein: CASSLGAEAFF
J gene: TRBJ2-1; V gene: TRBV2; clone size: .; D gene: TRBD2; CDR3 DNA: TGTGCCAGCAGTGAAGAGGCTAGCGGGGGGTGGAATGAGCAGTTCTTC; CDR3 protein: CASSEEASGGWNEQFF
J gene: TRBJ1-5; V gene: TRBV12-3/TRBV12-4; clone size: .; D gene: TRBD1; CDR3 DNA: TGTGCCAGCAGTAACAGGGGAGATCAGCCCCAGCATTTT; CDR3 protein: CASSNRGDQPQHF
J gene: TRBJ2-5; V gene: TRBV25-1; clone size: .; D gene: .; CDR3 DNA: TGTGCCAGCAAAAGAGAAGAGACCCAGTACTTC; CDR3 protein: CASKREETQYF
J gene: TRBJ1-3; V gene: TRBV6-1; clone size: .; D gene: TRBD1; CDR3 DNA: TGTGCCAGCAGTGAAACAGGGGGCGCTGGAAACACCATATATTTT; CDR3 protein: CASSETGGAGNTIYF
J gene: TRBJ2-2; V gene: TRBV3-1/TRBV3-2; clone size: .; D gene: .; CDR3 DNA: TGTGCCAGCAGCCCACCGGGGAACACCGGGGAGCTGTTTTTT; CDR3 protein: CASSPPGNTGELFF
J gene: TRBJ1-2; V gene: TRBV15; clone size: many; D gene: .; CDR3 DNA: TGTGCCACCAGCAGAGATCGGCGGCCACCCTGGGGCTACACCTTC; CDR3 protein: CATSRDRRPPWGYTF
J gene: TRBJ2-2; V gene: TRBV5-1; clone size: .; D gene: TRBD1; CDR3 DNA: TGCGCCAGCGGACAGGGGGGCACCGGGGAGCTGTTTTTT; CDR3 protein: CASGQGGTGELFF
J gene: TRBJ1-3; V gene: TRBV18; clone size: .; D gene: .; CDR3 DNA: TGTGCCAGCTCTTGGGACAAGATAAACACCATATATTTT; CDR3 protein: CASSWDKINTIYF
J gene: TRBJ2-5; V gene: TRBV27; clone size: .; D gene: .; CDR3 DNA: TGTGCCAGCCGCCTCGACAGTTTCCAAGAGACCCAGTACTTC; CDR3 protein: CASRLDSFQETQYF
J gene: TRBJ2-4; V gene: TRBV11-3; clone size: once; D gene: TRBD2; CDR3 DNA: TGTGCCAGCAGCCGCGGGGGGGCCTACGGCAAAAACATTCAGTACTTC; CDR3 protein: CASSRGGAYGKNIQYF
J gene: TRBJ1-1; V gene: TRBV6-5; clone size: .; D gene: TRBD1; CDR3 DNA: TGTGCCAGCAGTTACTCGGGTGGGACAGTGAACACTGAAGCTTTCTTT; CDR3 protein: CASSYSGGTVNTEAFF
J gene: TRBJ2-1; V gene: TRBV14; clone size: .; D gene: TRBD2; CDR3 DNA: TGTGCCAGCAGCCCAAGGACGGGGGGTACTTCCAATGAGCAGTTCTTC; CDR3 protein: CASSPRTGGTSNEQFF
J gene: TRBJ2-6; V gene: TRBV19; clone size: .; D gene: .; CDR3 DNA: TGTGCCAGTAGGGCCAGTAACTCTGGGGCCAACGTCCTGACTTTC; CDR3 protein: CASRASNSGANVLTF
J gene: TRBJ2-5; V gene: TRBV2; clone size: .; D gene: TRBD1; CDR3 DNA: TGTGCCAGCCGTCGGGACAGACAAGAGACCCAGTACTTC; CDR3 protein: CASRRDRQETQYF
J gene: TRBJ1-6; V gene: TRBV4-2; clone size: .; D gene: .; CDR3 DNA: TGTGCCAGCAGCCAAGCGGGGGTTAATTCACCCCTCCACTTT; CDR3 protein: CASSQAGVNSPLHF
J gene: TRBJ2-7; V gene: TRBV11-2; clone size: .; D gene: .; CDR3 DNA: TGTGCCAGCAGCTACCTCCGGGGTAGCTACGAGCAGTACTTC; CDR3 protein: CASSYLRGSYEQYF
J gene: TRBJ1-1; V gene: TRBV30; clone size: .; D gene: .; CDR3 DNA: TGTGCCTGGAGTGTACAGAACCGTGAAGCTTTCTTT; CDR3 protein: CAWSVQNREAFF
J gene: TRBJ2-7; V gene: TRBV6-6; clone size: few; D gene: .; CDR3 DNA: TGTGCCAGCAGCCCTCTCTACGAGCAGTACTTC; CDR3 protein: CASSPLYEQYF
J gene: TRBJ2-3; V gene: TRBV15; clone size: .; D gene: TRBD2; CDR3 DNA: TGTGCCACCAGCAGGGTACTAGCGGGAGGCGGAGATACGCAGTATTTT; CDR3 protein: CATSRVLAGGGDTQYF
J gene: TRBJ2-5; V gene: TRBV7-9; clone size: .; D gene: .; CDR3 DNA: TGTGCCAGCAGCCCGACGGGGGAGACCCAGTACTTC; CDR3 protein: CASSPTGETQYF
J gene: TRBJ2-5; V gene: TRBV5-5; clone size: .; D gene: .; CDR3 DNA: TGTGCCAGCAGCTTGTCAGCAACGCGGGAAGAGACCCAGTACTTC; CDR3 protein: CASSLSATREETQYF
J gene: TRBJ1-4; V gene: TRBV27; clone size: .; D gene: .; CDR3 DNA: TGTGCCAGCAGTTCAGCTAATGAAAAACTGTTTTTT; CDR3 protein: CASSSANEKLFF
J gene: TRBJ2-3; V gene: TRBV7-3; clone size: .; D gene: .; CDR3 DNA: TGTGCCAGCAGCTCATGGGGGGGCACAGATACGCAGTATTTT; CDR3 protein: CASSSWGGTDTQYF
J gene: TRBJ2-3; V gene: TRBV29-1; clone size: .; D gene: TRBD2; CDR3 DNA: TGCAGCGTGTCACCAACTGCGGGGGGGATGGGAAATACGCAGTATTTT; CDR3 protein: CSVSPTAGGMGNTQYF
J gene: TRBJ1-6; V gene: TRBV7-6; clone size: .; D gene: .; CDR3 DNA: TGTGCCAGCAGCTCCCGGACAGTTAACTCCTATAATTCACCCCTCCACTTT; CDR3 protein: CASSSRTVNSYNSPLHF
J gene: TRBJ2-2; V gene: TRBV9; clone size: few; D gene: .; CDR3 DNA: TGTGCCAGCCGTCAGGGGGGCGGGCACACCGGGGAGCTGTTTTTT; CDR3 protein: CASRQGGGHTGELFF
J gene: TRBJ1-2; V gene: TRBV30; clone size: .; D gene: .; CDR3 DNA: TGTGCCTGGAGTGTAAGGAGGCTGTTCCACTATGGCTACACCTTC; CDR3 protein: CAWSVRRLFHYGYTF
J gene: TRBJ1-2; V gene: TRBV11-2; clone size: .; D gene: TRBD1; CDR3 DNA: TGTGCCAGCAGCTTCAGGGGTGGGACAGGGCAATTTTCTAACTATGGCTACACCTTC; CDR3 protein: CASSFRGGTGQFSNYGYTF
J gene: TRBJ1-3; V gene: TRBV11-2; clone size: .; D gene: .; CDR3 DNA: TGTGCCAGTAGGGGGTATCCTTCTGGAAACACCATATATTTT; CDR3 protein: CASRGYPSGNTIYF
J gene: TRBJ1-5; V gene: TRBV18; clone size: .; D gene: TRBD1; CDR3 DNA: TGTGCCAGCTTACCCTCGGGACAGGGAGGGACGGGGCCCCAGCATTTT; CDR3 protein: CASLPSGQGGTGPQHF
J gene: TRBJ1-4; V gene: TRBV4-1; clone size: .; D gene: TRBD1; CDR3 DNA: TGCGCCAGCAGCCCTTCCGGGACAGGGTATGAAAAACTGTTTTTT; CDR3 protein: CASSPSGTGYEKLFF
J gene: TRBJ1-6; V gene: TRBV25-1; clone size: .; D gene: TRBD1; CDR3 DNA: TGTGCCAGCAGTGCGGGACAGAGCTATAATTCACCCCTCCACTTT; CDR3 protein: CASSAGQSYNSPLHF
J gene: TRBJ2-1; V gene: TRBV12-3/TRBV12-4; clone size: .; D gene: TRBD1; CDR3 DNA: TGTGCCAGCAGACCACAGGGGGAGTATGAGCAGTTCTTC; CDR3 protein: CASRPQGEYEQFF
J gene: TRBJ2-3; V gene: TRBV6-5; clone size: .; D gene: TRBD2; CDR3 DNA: TGTGCCAGCAGAGTTAGCGGGGGGCACACAGATACGCAGTATTTT; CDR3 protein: CASRVSGGHTDTQYF
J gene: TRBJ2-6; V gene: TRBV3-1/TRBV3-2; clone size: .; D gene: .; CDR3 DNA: TGTGCCAGCAGCAGCCCAGGGGCCAACGTCCTGACTTTC; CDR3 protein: CASSSPGANVLTF
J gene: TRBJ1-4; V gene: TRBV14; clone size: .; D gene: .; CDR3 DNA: TGTGCCAGCAGCCGAGGGGCAGGGCGGGGGTATGAAAAACTGTTTTTT; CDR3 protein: CASSRGAGRGYEKLFF
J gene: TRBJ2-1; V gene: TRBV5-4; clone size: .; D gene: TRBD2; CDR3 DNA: TGTGCCAGCAGCACCGGGACTAGCGGGGGGAAAACCAATGAGCAGTTCTTC; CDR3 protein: CASSTGTSGGKTNEQFF
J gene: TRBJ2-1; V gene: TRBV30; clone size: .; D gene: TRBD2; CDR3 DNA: TGTGCCTGGAGTGCCGCCAGCGGGGGGGCCTGGGTAGAGTTCTTC; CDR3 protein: CAWSAASGGAWVEFF
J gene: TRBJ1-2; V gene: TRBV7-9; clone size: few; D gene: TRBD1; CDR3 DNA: TGTGCCAGCAGCCCCCAGGGGGGACGAGGTGGCTACACCTTC; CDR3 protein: CASSPQGGRGGYTF